The 32 T cell receptor beta chains reported below all come from one sample, sequenced in a study of shared clonotypes between healthy human individuals. As defined, naive CD8 cells were CD45RO-negative and positively selected for CCR7, with terminally differentiated effector memory CD45RA+ cells excluded. Libraries were prepared by immunoSEQ multiplex PCR; TCRdb keeps only in-frame clonotypes and omits some of them. The sample holds about 700,000 clones; about 91% are singletons and the top ten take roughly 24%. Source material: naive CD8+ T cells sorted from blood. Receptors were obtained from a man aged 25 to 40 in good health.

The V gene is TRBV11-2, the J gene TRBJ2-5, with 12 bases that match TRBD2. Germline V CDR1 and CDR2: SGHAT, FQNNGV. Germline trimming cut 1 base from V and 5 bases from J; bases unmatched to any gene: 8. CDR3 size: 17 residues. The CDR3 sequence is CASSLGLAGVPRETQYF. The CDR3 coding sequence is TGTGCCAGCAGCTTAGGACTAGCGGGAGTACCAAGGGAGACCCAGTACTTC. Variable domain in full (rest from reference TRBV11-2 and TRBJ2-5): EAGVAQSPRYKIIEKRQSVAFWCNPISGHATLYWYQQILGQGPKLLIQFQNNGVVDDSQLPKDRFSAERLKGVDSTLKIQPAKLEDSAVYLCASSLGLAGVPRETQYFGPGTRLLVL.

This clone was observed a single time. The rearrangement uses TRBV27 and TRBJ1-5; a weak D match, TRBD1 (5 bases). V was cut by 8 bases and J by 1 base, with 12 bases left in between. Per the germline V gene, CDR1 is MNHEY and CDR2 is SMNVEV (reference sequence). There are 14 residues in the CDR3. CDR3 residues: CASGQGWSNQPQHF. The CDR3 DNA is TGTGCCAGCGGCCAGGGTTGGAGCAATCAGCCCCAGCATTTT.

This sequence joins TRBV19 and TRBJ2-1; TRBD2 matches at 10 bases. This CDR3 is built from 16 residues. Germline V lookup: CDR1 LNHDA, CDR2 SQIVND (reference sequence). The trim removed 6 bases at V and 3 bases at J, leaving 8 bases unmatched. CDR3 DNA sequence: TGTGCCAGTAGAAGCAGACTAGCGGGCGTCTACAATGAGCAGTTCTTC. This encodes CASRSRLAGVYNEQFF.

The chain joins TRBV11-2 to TRBJ2-7; TRBD2 matches at 10 bases. Germline V CDR1 and CDR2: SGHAT, FQNNGV. This CDR3 has 16 residues. Trimming cost V 2 bases and J 2 bases; bases outside gene matches: 6. CDR3 loop: CASSLMGLALTYEQYF. Here the CDR3 DNA reads TGTGCCAGCAGCTTAATGGGACTAGCGTTAACCTACGAGCAGTACTTC.

Concerning this clone: The sample contains more than one DNA sequence encoding this CDR3. The CDR3 region has the DNA TGCGCCAGCAGCCAAGATCTGAGGTACGAGCAGTACTTC. Translated, it gives CASSQDLRYEQYF. V gene TRBV4-3 combines with J gene TRBJ2-7; D is ambiguous. Deletions cut 0 bases from V and 4 bases from J, with 7 bases between. Germline values: CDR1 LGHNA, CDR2 YSLEER. The CDR3 is 13 residues long.

The V and J genes are TRBV28 and TRBJ2-1, with D hard to call. This CDR3 contains 11 residues. V was clipped by 1 base and J by 5 bases, with 0 bases between them. Germline V lookup: CDR1 MDHEN, CDR2 SYDVKM. This CDR3 is CASSLYNEQFF. CDR3 nucleotide sequence: TGTGCCAGCAGTTTATACAATGAGCAGTTCTTC.

V gene TRBV6-5 combines with J gene TRBJ2-1, with 7 positions matching TRBD2. The junction had 12 bases not matched to a gene; V was cut back by 9 bases and J by 4 bases. The CDR3 length is 15 residues. Germline V gene sequence: CDR1 MNHEY, CDR2 SVGAGI. Here the CDR3 DNA reads TGTGCCAGTAGGGGCGGGGGTATGATGTACAATGAGCAGTTCTTC. Its protein is CASRGGGMMYNEQFF.

The rearrangement joins TRBV14 to TRBJ2-5; 9 positions agree with TRBD1. The CDR3 length is 15 residues. V shed 5 bases and J 0 bases; nucleotides not matched to a gene: 4. The germline CDR1 and CDR2 sequences are SGHDN and FVKESK. This chain's CDR3 is CASSVYRGHQETQYF. For the CDR3, the DNA is TGTGCCAGCAGCGTATACAGGGGGCACCAAGAGACCCAGTACTTC.

This sequence joins TRBV30 and TRBJ2-5, with D possibly TRBD2 on 5 matching bases. V dropped 3 bases and J dropped 0 bases, with 17 bases sitting between them. Per germline, CDR1 GTSNPN and CDR2 SVGIG (reference sequence). This CDR3 has 16 residues. The CDR3 coding sequence is TGTGCCTGGAGGGGGTTCTCATCCGGGAACCAAGAGACCCAGTACTTC. Protein sequence: CAWRGFSSGNQETQYF.

The rearrangement links TRBV7-9 to TRBJ2-7, with D perhaps matching TRBD1 (6 bases). Germline values: CDR1 SEHNR, CDR2 FQNEAQ (reference sequence). The CDR3 has 16 amino acids. Trimming pared 3 bases from V and 4 bases from J, leaving 19 bases between. Here the CDR3 DNA reads TGTGCCAGCAGCTTTTCCTCAGGGGCGGAACTATACGAGCAGTACTTC. This sequence encodes CASSFSSGAELYEQYF.

V gene TRBV15 combines with J gene TRBJ1-5; TRBD1 might be the D (5 bases). Germline lookup yields CDR1 LNHNV and CDR2 YYDKDF (reference sequence). The CDR3 is 16 residues long. The V gene lost 8 bases and the J gene lost 2 bases, with 19 bases spanning the gap. CDR3 amino acids: CATQGRRRSGNQPQHF. CDR3 in DNA: TGTGCCACCCAGGGCCGAAGACGTTCCGGCAATCAGCCCCAGCATTTT.

This clone was observed once. The chain couples TRBV5-1 to TRBJ2-7; D is possibly TRBD1 (6 bases). The CDR3 is 13 amino acids. Trimming shortened V by 1 base and J by 7 bases, and 12 bases separated the two germline ends. Germline loops: CDR1 SGHRS, CDR2 YFSETQ. The DNA of the CDR3 is TGCGCCAGCAGCTTGCAGGGGATGGGGGAGCAGTACTTC. Protein sequence: CASSLQGMGEQYF.

The chain has TRBV27 and TRBJ1-3; D gene unclear. Per germline, CDR1 MNHEY and CDR2 SMNVEV (reference sequence). Trimming left V 0 bases short and J 0 bases short, with 9 bases between. This CDR3 has 16 residues. The CDR3 sequence: CASSLSSYLSGNTIYF. The CDR3 DNA sequence: TGTGCCAGCAGTTTATCGAGCTACCTCTCTGGAAACACCATATATTTT.

This sequence joins TRBV28 and TRBJ1-2; 8 bases are shared with TRBD1. V gave up 5 bases and J gave up 3 bases; unmatched junction bases: 11. Germline loops: CDR1 MDHEN, CDR2 SYDVKM. The CDR3 runs to 16 residues. In DNA form, the CDR3 reads TGTGCCAGCAGTGCCATCCCGGGACAGGAGGACTATGGCTACACCTTC. The encoded protein is CASSAIPGQEDYGYTF.

The V gene is TRBV7-9, the J gene TRBJ2-7; no clear D gene. CDR3 length: 12 residues. Germline lookup yields CDR1 SEHNR and CDR2 FQNEAQ (reference sequence). The V gene lost 5 bases and the J gene lost 2 bases, with 7 bases spanning the gap. The CDR3 DNA follows: TGTGCCAGCAGCCCCAACACCTACGAGCAGTACTTC. Protein: CASSPNTYEQYF. Filled out from reference TRBV7-9 and TRBJ2-7, the complete variable domain reads DTGVSQNPRHKITKRGQNVTFRCDPISEHNRLYWYRQTLGQGPEFLTYFQNEAQLEKSRLLSDRFSAERPKGSFSTLEIQRTEQGDSAMYLCASSPNTYEQYFGPGTRLTVT.

The genes are TRBV29-1 and TRBJ2-7; TRBD1 or TRBD2 may be the D gene (5 bases each). The V end lost 4 bases, the J end lost 3 bases, and 10 bases lay between the germline ends. The CDR3 is 12 residues long. CDR1 and CDR2 from the germline V gene are SQVTM and ANQGSEA. The CDR3 DNA sequence: TGCAGCGTTGTCTGGGACGGCTACGAGCAGTACTTC. Its protein product is CSVVWDGYEQYF.

The chain employs TRBV29-1 and TRBJ1-2; D not resolved. The CDR3 runs 14 residues. The germline V gene encodes CDR1 SQVTM and CDR2 ANQGSEA. V was trimmed by 3 bases and J by 3 bases, leaving 14 bases between them. DNA of the CDR3: TGCAGCGTTGAGAAGATTGGGAATGACTATGGCTACACCTTC. This encodes CSVEKIGNDYGYTF.

This chain uses TRBV29-1 with TRBJ2-1, with 16 bases that match TRBD2. V trimming: 5 bases; J trimming: 0 bases; junction bases outside the gene matches: 4. The CDR3 runs to 17 residues. The germline gives CDR1 SQVTM, CDR2 ANQGSEA. CDR3 sequence reads: CSVRGLAGGSSYNEQFF. The DNA of the CDR3 is TGCAGCGTTCGGGGACTAGCGGGAGGGAGCTCCTACAATGAGCAGTTCTTC.

This clone was seen at least ten times. The chain recombines TRBV21-1 with TRBJ2-1. TRBV21-1 represents a pseudogene. This CDR3 is 12 amino acids long. The CDR3: CASRVGHDEQFF. The CDR3 bases are TGTGCCAGCAGGGTAGGTCACGATGAGCAGTTCTTC.

This chain connects TRBV27 to TRBJ1-3; D gene unclear. Trimming removed 2 bases at V and 4 bases at J, with 9 bases between. The CDR3 has 14 residues. The germline CDR1 and CDR2 sequences are MNHEY and SMNVEV (reference sequence). CDR3 region: CASSLSRVGNTIYF. The CDR3, as DNA: TGTGCCAGCAGTTTAAGTCGGGTGGGAAACACCATATATTTT.

The chain combines TRBV2 with TRBJ2-7, with unresolved D. Germline V CDR1 and CDR2: SNHLY, FYNNEI. CDR3 size: 12 residues. V lost 7 bases to trimming and J lost 2 bases, with 9 bases between them. The CDR3 bases are TGTGCCAGCACCCTGCCCACCTACGAGCAGTACTTC. It encodes CASTLPTYEQYF.

This chain links TRBV7-9 with TRBJ2-7; TRBD1 might be the D (6 bases). In germline, CDR1 is SEHNR, CDR2 FQNEAQ (reference sequence). There are 15 residues in the CDR3. With 5 bases removed from V and 2 bases from J, the gap between germline ends came to 16 bases. CDR3 residues: CASSPRGRNPYEQYF. The CDR3 bases are TGTGCCAGCAGCCCCAGGGGCAGAAATCCCTACGAGCAGTACTTC.

The V call is TRBV29-1, the J call TRBJ2-7, with D possibly matching TRBD1 (6 bases). The length of the CDR3 is 14 residues. CDR1 is SQVTM, CDR2 ANQGSEA, per germline. Trimming shortened V by 3 bases and J by 2 bases, and 14 bases separated the two germline ends. This CDR3 reads CSVEDRDITYEQYF. CDR3 DNA sequence: TGCAGCGTTGAGGATAGGGACATTACCTACGAGCAGTACTTC.

The chain is built from TRBV7-2 and TRBJ2-7, with TRBD2 matching 12 bases. Germline CDR1 reads SGHTA; CDR2 reads FQGNSA. V lost 5 bases to trimming and J lost 0 bases; unmatched junction nucleotides: 2. The CDR3 consists of 15 residues. CDR3 sequence: CASSVTSGSSYEQYF. The DNA for the CDR3 is TGTGCCAGCAGCGTGACTAGCGGGAGCTCCTACGAGCAGTACTTC.

This chain connects TRBV2 to TRBJ2-2; D remains unclear. CDR3 length: 15 amino acids. Trimming stripped 0 bases from V and 0 bases from J, with 5 bases between. Germline-derived CDR1 and CDR2 are SNHLY and FYNNEI. CDR3 DNA: TGTGCCAGCAGTGAAGCGTCAACGAACACCGGGGAGCTGTTTTTT. Translating gives CASSEASTNTGELFF.

This chain links TRBV7-3 with TRBJ1-2, with D maybe TRBD1 (5 bases). The CDR3 is 13 residues long. Trimming shortened V by 3 bases and J by 8 bases, and 13 bases separated the two germline ends. Germline V CDR1 and CDR2: SGHTA, FQGTGA. The CDR3 loop reads CASSLGGTEGYTF. For the CDR3, the DNA is TGTGCCAGCAGCTTGGGGGGAACCGAAGGCTACACCTTC.

The chain uses TRBV28 and TRBJ2-5; 13 bases fit TRBD2. The CDR3 loop spans 18 amino acids. The V and J ends lost 5 bases and 3 bases, in that order; junction bases with no gene match: 12. Germline lookup yields CDR1 MDHEN and CDR2 SYDVKM. CDR3 sequence: CASSPGTSGVVGEETQYF. DNA of the CDR3: TGTGCCAGCAGTCCAGGGACTAGCGGGGTGGTAGGAGAAGAGACCCAGTACTTC.

The rearrangement uses TRBV7-3 and TRBJ2-1, with D tentatively TRBD2 (6 bases). V dropped 5 bases and J dropped 5 bases, with 10 bases sitting between them. The CDR3 has 13 amino acids. In germline, CDR1 is SGHTA, CDR2 FQGTGA. CDR3 residues: CASSRSGNNEQFF. In nucleotides, the CDR3 is TGTGCCAGCAGCCGTAGCGGCAACAATGAGCAGTTCTTC.

This clone has only one observation. The V gene is TRBV18, the J gene TRBJ2-5; 7 positions agree with TRBD2. V shed 0 bases, J shed 5 bases, and the junction held 6 bases outside the gene matches. CDR1 and CDR2 from the germline V gene are KGHSH and LQKENI. This CDR3 region has 15 residues. DNA of the CDR3: TGTGCCAGCTCACCACCCACTAGCGCTCCGGAGACCCAGTACTTC. It specifies CASSPPTSAPETQYF.

The gene calls are TRBV27 and TRBJ2-1, with 9 bases that match TRBD2. The CDR3 consists of 17 residues. Germline assignment: CDR1 MNHEY and CDR2 SMNVEV (reference sequence). J lost 7 bases, V lost 0 bases, and 10 bases had no gene match. CDR3 residues: CASSLSRSGRIVNEQFF. For the CDR3, the DNA is TGTGCCAGCAGTTTATCGCGAAGCGGGAGGATTGTAAATGAGCAGTTCTTC.

The chain recombines TRBV7-9 with TRBJ2-2, with 8 bases matching TRBD1. The CDR3 loop spans 16 amino acids. Germline values: CDR1 SEHNR, CDR2 FQNEAQ (reference sequence). The trim removed 5 bases at V and 6 bases at J, leaving 11 bases unmatched. As DNA, the CDR3 is TGTGCCAGCAGCGCAGAGACGACAGGGGTGGCCGGGGAGCTGTTTTTT. Encoded protein: CASSAETTGVAGELFF.

V is TRBV28 and J is TRBJ2-7; D remains ambiguous. This CDR3 is built from 13 residues. CDR1 and CDR2 from the germline V gene are MDHEN and SYDVKM. The V end lost 3 bases, the J end lost 0 bases, and 6 bases lay between the germline ends. The CDR3 loop reads CASSFSSSYEQYF. In DNA form, the CDR3 reads TGTGCCAGCAGTTTTAGCTCCTCCTACGAGCAGTACTTC.